The following is a TCR beta chain sequence with its context. The ends were cut back, 1 base at V and 5 bases at J, with 21 bases in the middle. Germline V lookup: CDR1 MGHRA, CDR2 YSYEKL. The CDR3 loop spans 18 amino acids. Sequencing was performed with immunoSEQ multiplex PCR; in TCRdb, only in-frame clones are kept and a portion is missing. The table shows 55,000 to 65,000 clones, with around 90% occurring only once. The data originate from a study of T cell changes during pregnancy in multiple sclerosis. The genes are TRBV4-1 and TRBJ2-1; D is ambiguous. The starting material was peripheral blood, obtained in the first trimester of pregnancy. This sequence originates from a female donor in good health, enrolled as a control in a pregnancy study. The CDR3: CASSQVRAEASRHNEQFF. The DNA of the CDR3 is TGCGCCAGCAGCCAAGTACGTGCAGAGGCCTCTCGTCACAATGAGCAGTTCTTC.